The 32 T cell receptor beta chains below were found in one sample sequenced in a study of OX40 agonist ivuxolimab in advanced cancers. Receptor libraries were prepared by the immunoSEQ multiplex PCR assay. TCRdb took this table from immuneACCESS and kept in-frame rearrangements with V and J called. Such tables lack part of the clones; where checked against another copy, unresolved V genes explain under half of the gap, and the rest is unexplained. The table for this sample lists some 80,000 clones; around 94% of them were counted only once. Of the sample, 4.8% falls within the top ten clones. The material was CD4+ or CD8+ T cells sorted from blood, obtained in a trial of the OX40 agonist ivuxolimab. The receptors were sampled from an adult with an advanced solid tumor such as melanoma, head and neck, liver or kidney cancer.

The chain carries TRBV7-8 and TRBJ2-1; 12 nucleotides line up with TRBD2. Germline V CDR1 and CDR2: SGHVS, FQNEAQ. Trimming cost V 2 bases and J 9 bases; bases outside gene matches: 5. This CDR3 comprises 15 residues. CDR3 in amino acids: CASSLRLAGVGEQFF. The CDR3 DNA reads TGTGCCAGCAGCTTAAGACTAGCGGGAGTGGGTGAGCAGTTCTTC.

The rearrangement links TRBV6-5 to TRBJ1-1; D uncertain. Trimming removed 0 bases from V and 9 bases from J, with 14 bases in between. This CDR3 is built from 14 residues. Looked up from germline, CDR1 is MNHEY and CDR2 is SVGAGI. CDR3 sequence: CASSYSRETAQAFF. The CDR3 DNA follows: TGTGCCAGCAGTTACTCGAGGGAGACCGCACAAGCTTTCTTT.

CDR3 DNA: TGTGCCACCAGCAGAGCGGGGGGGTTTTCATCCTACGAGCAGTACTTC. It yields the protein CATSRAGGFSSYEQYF. The chain links TRBV15 to TRBJ2-7; 8 positions agree with TRBD2. The V and J ends lost 1 base and 1 base, in that order; junction bases with no gene match: 6. Germline CDR1 reads LNHNV; CDR2 reads YYDKDF (reference sequence). The CDR3 has 16 amino acids.

The chain recombines TRBV5-1 with TRBJ1-1; D not certain. CDR3 length: 14 amino acids. V gave up 6 bases and J gave up 5 bases, with 17 bases separating them. Germline V gene data show CDR1 as SGHRS and CDR2 as YFSETQ. The CDR3 here is CASTPEAVRTEAFF. The CDR3 DNA is TGCGCCAGCACCCCTGAGGCAGTCAGGACTGAAGCTTTCTTT.

The table lists this clone with a count of one. This chain links TRBV2 with TRBJ1-1, with D uncertain. V was shortened by 6 bases and J by 7 bases, with 18 bases between the two germline ends. Germline V gene sequence: CDR1 SNHLY, CDR2 FYNNEI. CDR3 length: 14 amino acids. The CDR3 here is CASSPFRPRNEAFF. DNA for the CDR3: TGTGCCAGCAGCCCCTTTAGACCCCGGAATGAAGCTTTCTTT.

This clone occurred a few times. The J gene is TRBJ1-1, the V gene TRBV19, with TRBD1 as a possible D gene (6 bases). Germline V gene sequence: CDR1 LNHDA, CDR2 SQIVND (reference sequence). V dropped 6 bases and J dropped 5 bases, with 22 bases sitting between them. This CDR3 comprises 16 residues. The CDR3 protein is CASRGAGATRETEAFF. The CDR3 bases are TGTGCCAGTAGGGGGGCGGGGGCCACGCGGGAGACTGAAGCTTTCTTT.

The chain combines TRBV27 with TRBJ1-1; 7 positions match TRBD1. The CDR3 runs to 14 residues. The germline gives CDR1 MNHEY, CDR2 SMNVEV (reference sequence). Germline trimming cut 5 bases from V and 5 bases from J; bases unmatched to any gene: 8. This CDR3 is CASSPMTGRTEAFF. As DNA, the CDR3 is TGTGCCAGCAGTCCGATGACAGGGCGAACTGAAGCTTTCTTT.

The CDR3 DNA follows: TGTGCCAGCAGCCCACAGGGGCTCGAGCAGTACTTC. Protein product: CASSPQGLEQYF. The rearrangement links TRBV6-6 to TRBJ2-7, with 7 bases fitting TRBD1. This CDR3 region has 12 residues. Germline V gene lookup returns CDR1 MNHNY and CDR2 SVGAGI (reference sequence). V gave up 6 bases and J gave up 6 bases; unmatched junction bases: 5.

The chain recombines TRBV19 with TRBJ1-5; D is undetermined. The germline V gene has CDR1 LNHDA and CDR2 SQIVND (reference sequence). CDR3 length: 15 residues. The germline V and J ends were trimmed by 6 bases and 7 bases, with 19 bases remaining between them. CDR3 nucleotides: TGTGCCAGTAGGGCCGGGTCCCAAGTCGGGCAGCCCCAGCATTTT. Its translation: CASRAGSQVGQPQHF.

This clone was counted between two and nine times. The chain employs TRBV15 and TRBJ1-2, with a possible D match to TRBD1 (5 bases). Germline V gene data show CDR1 as LNHNV and CDR2 as YYDKDF (reference sequence). This CDR3 has 14 residues. Deletions cut 0 bases from V and 2 bases from J, with 7 bases between. This CDR3 reads CATSRDRGNYGYTF. The CDR3 DNA follows: TGTGCCACCAGCAGAGATAGGGGAAACTATGGCTACACCTTC.

The chain has TRBV7-9 and TRBJ2-5; D is uncertain. V dropped 5 bases and J dropped 4 bases, with 5 bases sitting between them. Germline V gives CDR1 SEHNR, CDR2 FQNEAQ (reference sequence). The CDR3 has 11 residues. In nucleotides, the CDR3 is TGTGCCAGCAGCGAAGGAGAGACCCAGTACTTC. It specifies CASSEGETQYF. The entire variable domain, with the rest obtained from reference TRBV7-9 and TRBJ2-5, is as follows: DTGVSQNPRHKITKRGQNVTFRCDPISEHNRLYWYRQTLGQGPEFLTYFQNEAQLEKSRLLSDRFSAERPKGSFSTLEIQRTEQGDSAMYLCASSEGETQYFGPGTRLLVL.

The rearrangement joins TRBV25-1 to TRBJ2-1, with D perhaps matching TRBD1 (5 bases). Germline V gene lookup returns CDR1 MGHDK and CDR2 SYGVNS. V lost 0 bases and J lost 9, with 15 bases in between. The CDR3 is 15 amino acids. The CDR3 reads CASSEYMSKRGEQFF. The CDR3 DNA reads TGTGCCAGCAGTGAATATATGAGCAAAAGGGGTGAGCAGTTCTTC.

The CDR3 DNA reads TGCGCCAGCAGCGCGCGACTAGCGGGAGATAATGAGCAGTTCTTC. Protein product: CASSARLAGDNEQFF. The chain has TRBV5-1 and TRBJ2-1; TRBD2 matches at 12 bases. The germline CDR1 and CDR2 sequences are SGHRS and YFSETQ. The CDR3 extends over 15 amino acids. Losses at the gene ends were 4 bases for V and 7 bases for J; bases not matched to a gene: 6.

The chain couples TRBV20-1 to TRBJ2-7; 8 bases align to TRBD1. The CDR3 is 11 amino acids. Germline CDR1 is DFQATT and CDR2 is SNEGSKA (reference sequence). V lost 6 bases, J lost 7 bases, and 5 bases stayed unmatched. The CDR3 is CSARTGREQYF. CDR3 bases: TGCAGTGCGCGGACAGGGAGGGAGCAGTACTTC.

This chain connects TRBV27 to TRBJ2-1, with D tentatively TRBD1 (5 bases). This CDR3 is 15 amino acids long. Trimming took 5 bases from V and 9 from J, leaving 20 bases between them. Germline loops: CDR1 MNHEY, CDR2 SMNVEV (reference sequence). The CDR3 region has the DNA TGTGCCAGCAGTCCTTTAGGGGCTAGTCAGGGTGAGCAGTTCTTC. Its translation: CASSPLGASQGEQFF.

The chain employs TRBV14 and TRBJ2-7; D is possibly TRBD1 (6 bases). The germline gives CDR1 SGHDN, CDR2 FVKESK. The length of the CDR3 is 13 residues. The ends were cut back, 4 bases at V and 2 bases at J, with 9 bases in the middle. CDR3 DNA: TGTGCCAGCAGCCCCAGGGGTGCCTACGAGCAGTACTTC. Translating it yields CASSPRGAYEQYF.

This sequence joins TRBV2 and TRBJ2-5; 7 bases are shared with TRBD1. The CDR3 length is 12 residues. The germline CDR1 and CDR2 sequences are SNHLY and FYNNEI. V was clipped by 9 bases and J by 5 bases; unmatched bases: 6. The chain's CDR3 is CASKDRDETQYF. DNA of the CDR3: TGTGCCAGTAAAGACAGGGATGAGACCCAGTACTTC.

The chain has TRBV5-1 and TRBJ1-2; 10 bases are a match to TRBD1. The germline V gene encodes CDR1 SGHRS and CDR2 YFSETQ. This CDR3 is 16 amino acids long. Trimming cost V 0 bases and J 4 bases; bases outside gene matches: 6. This CDR3 reads CASSLEGDRGGYGYTF. The DNA for the CDR3 is TGCGCCAGCAGCTTGGAGGGGGACAGGGGAGGCTATGGCTACACCTTC.

V and J are TRBV6-5 and TRBJ1-1; D perhaps matches TRBD1 (5 bases). Trimming left V 0 bases short and J 4 bases short, with 12 bases between. CDR1 and CDR2 (germline): MNHEY, SVGAGI. The length of the CDR3 is 15 residues. This chain's CDR3 is CASSYSVPGPTEAFF. DNA for the CDR3: TGTGCCAGCAGTTACTCGGTCCCAGGGCCCACTGAAGCTTTCTTT.

The V and J genes are TRBV27 and TRBJ2-5; tentatively, D is TRBD1 or TRBD2 (5 bases each). The germline V gene encodes CDR1 MNHEY and CDR2 SMNVEV (reference sequence). This CDR3 has 14 residues. Between the trimmed V and J ends, which lost 3 bases and 5 bases, there was a span of 13 bases. The CDR3 DNA reads TGTGCCAGCAGTTTTCTCGGGGCCGGGGAGACCCAGTACTTC. Protein product: CASSFLGAGETQYF.

This rearrangement joins TRBV5-1 to TRBJ2-1; D perhaps matches TRBD2 (5 bases). V shed 5 bases and J shed 3 bases, with 18 bases lying between them. The length of the CDR3 is 16 residues. CDR1 is SGHRS and CDR2 is YFSETQ in the germline V gene. The CDR3 DNA is TGCGCCAGCAGACCCTTGGGAGCGGAAATCTACAATGAGCAGTTCTTC. Translated: CASRPLGAEIYNEQFF.

The chain recombines TRBV18 with TRBJ1-5, with a tentative D call TRBD1 (6 bases). Germline CDR1 KGHSH, CDR2 LQKENI. The CDR3 covers 14 residues. V lost 5 bases to trimming and J lost 3 bases, with 11 bases between them. CDR3 in DNA: TGTGCCAGCTCATCCCGACAGGACAATCAGCCCCAGCATTTT. It encodes CASSSRQDNQPQHF.

The chain links TRBV7-2 to TRBJ2-5; TRBD2 matches at 8 bases. Per germline, CDR1 SGHTA and CDR2 FQGNSA. This CDR3 region has 15 residues. V lost 5 bases, J lost 4 bases, and 9 bases stayed unmatched. The CDR3 sequence: CASSPGRDTGETQYF. The DNA for the CDR3 is TGTGCCAGCAGCCCCGGGAGGGACACAGGAGAGACCCAGTACTTC.

This chain uses TRBV5-1 with TRBJ2-3; D is ambiguous. This CDR3 spans 14 amino acids. Looked up from germline, CDR1 is SGHRS and CDR2 is YFSETQ. Trimming cost V 2 bases and J 0 bases, with 7 bases left between them. Written as DNA, the CDR3 is TGCGCCAGCAGCTTAGGGTCCAGCACAGATACGCAGTATTTT. It encodes CASSLGSSTDTQYF.

The CDR3 DNA is TGTGCCAGCGGACTCGACAGGGGGGATACGCAGTATTTT. Translated, it gives CASGLDRGDTQYF. This chain links TRBV28 with TRBJ2-3, with TRBD1 identical over 9 bases. From germline, CDR1 is MDHEN and CDR2 SYDVKM. There are 13 residues in the CDR3. V shed 8 bases and J 6 bases; nucleotides not matched to a gene: 6.

This clone showed up just once. The J gene is TRBJ2-2, the V gene TRBV11-3; weak D call: TRBD1 (5 bases). Germline V gene sequence: CDR1 SGHNT, CDR2 YENEEA. The CDR3 runs to 13 residues. With 5 bases removed from V and 4 bases from J, the gap between germline ends came to 8 bases. Here the CDR3 reads CASSVGVTGELFF. The CDR3 nucleotides read TGTGCCAGCAGCGTAGGGGTCACCGGGGAGCTGTTTTTT.

Comments on this clone: One end of the junction does not line up with germline, which may come from a read error. The chain carries TRBV7-2 and TRBJ2-1, with 12 bases identical to TRBD2. CDR1 and CDR2 from the germline V gene are SGHTA and FQGNSA. The CDR3 has 20 amino acids. The CDR3 coding sequence is TGTGCCAGCAGCGTAGCATGGCTAGCGGGAGGGTTTAGCTCCTACAATGAGCAGTTCTTC. Amino acids: CASSVAWLAGGFSSYNEQFF.

The V gene is TRBV7-2, the J gene TRBJ2-7; D call uncertain. Germline-derived CDR1 and CDR2 are SGHTA and FQGNSA. The CDR3 is 14 residues long. Trimming left V 1 base short and J 7 bases short, with 14 bases between. CDR3 region: CASSLDRVAREQYF. CDR3 DNA sequence: TGTGCCAGCAGCTTAGACCGGGTCGCTCGAGAGCAGTACTTC. The full variable domain, in which reference TRBV7-2 and TRBJ2-7 provide the parts outside the CDR3, is GAGVSQSPSNKVTEKGKDVELRCDPISGHTALYWYRQSLGQGLEFLIYFQGNSAPDKSGLPSDRFSAERTGGSVSTLTIQRTQQEDSAVYLCASSLDRVAREQYFGPGTRLTVT.

This rearrangement joins TRBV30 to TRBJ1-4; no clear D. This CDR3 is 13 amino acids long. Looked up from germline, CDR1 is GTSNPN and CDR2 is SVGIG (reference sequence). Deletions cut 2 bases from V and 3 bases from J, with 7 bases between. The DNA for the CDR3 is TGTGCCTGGAGTCCACAGCCTAATGAAAAACTGTTTTTT. Protein product: CAWSPQPNEKLFF.

This chain uses TRBV7-2 with TRBJ2-5; D perhaps matches TRBD2 (6 bases). This CDR3 is built from 15 residues. V lost 1 base and J lost 2, with 11 bases in between. In germline, CDR1 is SGHTA, CDR2 FQGNSA. The CDR3 spells CASSLVGLRQETQYF. The DNA of the CDR3 is TGTGCCAGCAGCTTAGTTGGACTACGTCAAGAGACCCAGTACTTC.

This chain uses TRBV9 with TRBJ2-1, with 12 bases matching TRBD2. V lost 5 bases to trimming and J lost 5 bases; unmatched junction nucleotides: 5. CDR3 length: 15 residues. The germline CDR1 and CDR2 sequences are SGDLS and YYNGEE. DNA of the CDR3: TGTGCCAGCAGTGGACTAGCGGGAATAAACAATGAGCAGTTCTTC. Protein sequence: CASSGLAGINNEQFF.

The chain joins TRBV19 to TRBJ1-5, with unresolved D. The germline V and J ends were trimmed by 4 bases and 6 bases, with 10 bases remaining between them. The germline gives CDR1 LNHDA, CDR2 SQIVND (reference sequence). CDR3 length: 13 residues. CDR3 sequence (DNA): TGTGCCAGTAGTAACCCCCTTGGTCAGCCCCAGCATTTT. It codes for CASSNPLGQPQHF.